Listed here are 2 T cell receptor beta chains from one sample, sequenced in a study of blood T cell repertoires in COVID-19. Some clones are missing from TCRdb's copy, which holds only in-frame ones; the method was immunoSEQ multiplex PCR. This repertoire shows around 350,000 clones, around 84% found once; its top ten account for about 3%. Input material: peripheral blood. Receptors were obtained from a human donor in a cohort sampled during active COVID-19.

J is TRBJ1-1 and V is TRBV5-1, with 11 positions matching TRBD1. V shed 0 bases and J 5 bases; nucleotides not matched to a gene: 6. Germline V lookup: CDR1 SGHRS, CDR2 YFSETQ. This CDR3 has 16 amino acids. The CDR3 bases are TGCGCCAGCAGCTTGGGGACAGGGGGCGGTAGGACTGAAGCTTTCTTT. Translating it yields CASSLGTGGGRTEAFF.

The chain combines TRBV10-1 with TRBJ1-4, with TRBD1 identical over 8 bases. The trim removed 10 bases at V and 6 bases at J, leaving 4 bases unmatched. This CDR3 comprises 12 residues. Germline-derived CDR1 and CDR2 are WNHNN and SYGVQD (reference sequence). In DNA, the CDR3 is TGCGCCATCCTGGGACAGGATGAAAAACTGTTTTTT. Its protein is CAILGQDEKLFF.